This paragraph covers one TCR beta chain sequence. It has no known antigen specificity. No base qualities exist here, and no much larger clone lies one base off it. Library generation was performed with PCR. DNA from cultured CD4+ T cells underwent TCR sequencing with the Oncomine TCR Beta short-read assay at the Johns Hopkins FTIC core. Genomic DNA was extracted from the cultured CD4+ T cells with the QIAamp micro DNA kit. Oncomine TCR Beta libraries from cultured CD4+ T cells were pooled using unique dual indexes and sequenced on an Illumina iSeq 100. Per the original workflow: Non-productive sequences were filtered out, and CDR3s that did not start with C, did not end with F or W, or were shorter than 7 amino acids were discarded. Antigen-specific clonotypes were identified using the MANAFEST web application through comparison of peptide-stimulated wells with reference and other culture wells. An FDR below 0.05, an odds ratio above 5, and a productive frequency above 0.1% in at least two of three replicate wells were required for clones to be considered positive. A clonotype counted as cross-reactive if it showed significant expansion both in the SARS-CoV-2 spike wells and in at least one common cold coronavirus spike condition. Using R version 3.6.1, CDR3 homology was evaluated through Levenshtein distances (stringdist) along with unrooted phylogenetic trees (ape). Clones were called with MiXCR by TCRdb after fastp trimmed the public reads at Q25, and only in-frame beta chains were retained. Each entry merges the rows of one CDR3 protein and shows their most common DNA and genes. None of the V and J calls come from the authors' own analysis; TCRdb made them. The sample yields about 18,000 distinct CDR3 sequences; roughly three fifths were counted once. The top ten clonotypes cover 5.5% to 8.5% of the sample.

This sample was taken from a study of vaccination and CD4 T cells after COVID-19 (dated by TCRdb to the early 2020s). As for the study more broadly: Convalescent patients had a positive SARS-CoV-2 result on nasal swab PCR, and of these patients, fewer than ten had mild disease and one had severe disease. The convalescent cohort included six males and four females, with two Hispanic individuals, seven Caucasians, two Asians and one multiracial person. Participants got two doses of the Pfizer-BioNTech BNT162b2 vaccine (n=8) or two doses of the Moderna mRNA-1273 vaccine (n=2). Post-COVID blood samples were collected from convalescent patients a median of approximately 100 days after diagnosis, with a range of roughly 30 to 161 days. Post-vaccine blood samples were collected a median of around 70 days after the second vaccine dose, ranging from about 13 to 250 days. Culture stimuli were overlapping spike peptide pools from SARS-CoV-2 and from the common cold coronaviruses HCoV-NL63, HCoV-OC43 and HCoV-229E. As controls, cultures received a CEFX viral epitope pool (the positive control), an HIV-1 Nef peptide pool (the negative control), or no peptide at all. In roughly 10 COVID-19 convalescent patients and a handful of infection-naive healthy vaccine recipients, the spike-specific CD4+ TCR repertoire before mRNA vaccination was compared with the repertoire after mRNA vaccination. Study-wide conclusions, independent of this receptor: Of the vaccine-specific clones found in convalescent patients, nearly all (304 of 307) were mono-reactive for SARS-CoV-2 spike instead of being cross-reactive with common cold coronaviruses. The median count of SARS-CoV-2-reactive clonotypes went up from approximately 22 after infection to around 38 after vaccination, although the change was not significant. The study included relatively few convalescent patients and did not analyze early timepoints after natural infection. In convalescent patients, a median roughly 86% of post-vaccine SARS-CoV-2-reactive clones were detected only after vaccination, suggesting vaccine-specific priming.

The CDR3 contains 15 residues, cysteine and phenylalanine counted. Solely the CDR3 DNA is kept, with 45 bases framed from the first base. Trimming leaves V shorter by 6 bases and J shorter by 4 bases, with the junction holding 8 bases beyond the gene matches. From the germline V gene (reference sequence), CDR1 is DFQATT and CDR2 is SNEGSKA. In the paper's terms, the treatment or condition label means: roughly ten-day PBMC culture with coronavirus spike peptide pools or control peptides (ViraFEST assay). The ViraFEST assay, used in the study, expanded antigen-specific T cells with peptide pools and then identified the expanded clonotypes through TCR sequencing. Positive SARS-CoV-2 PCR tests in the convalescent patients dated from March to December 2020, before Alpha, Beta and Delta variants emerged in the United States. Each well held two million PBMCs cultured with roughly 10 ug/ml peptide pools in IMDM containing approximately 5% human AB serum and approximately 10 IU/ml IL-2. On days 3 and 7, half of the culture medium was replaced with fresh IL-2-containing medium. CD4+ T cells were isolated after roughly 10 days of culture through negative selection using the EasySep CD4+ T cell isolation kit. Ficoll-Paque Plus gradient centrifugation was used to isolate PBMCs from whole blood, and the isolated PBMCs were then either used fresh or cryopreserved at -140C. Each culture condition was generally run in triplicate wells.

The starting material was CD4+ T cells from blood, cultured in vitro, obtained before SARS-CoV-2 vaccination. Recombination joined TRBV20-1 with TRBJ2-1; 11 bases in the junction line up with TRBD2. The TCR comes from a human donor who had recovered from COVID-19. The sequenced DNA is TGCAGTGCAAGGACCACTAGCGGGGGTTACAATGAGCAGTTCTTC. The encoded protein is CSARTTSGGYNEQFF.